Listed below are T cell receptor beta chains from one sample, sequenced in a study of T cell changes during pregnancy in multiple sclerosis. Clones were read by immunoSEQ multiplex PCR, and TCRdb kept only the in-frame ones, dropping some. Here the sample spans about 75,000 clones, 80% to 95% being singletons. The input for sequencing was CD4+ T cells from peripheral blood mononuclear cells, taken before pregnancy. These receptors were taken from a female donor with multiple sclerosis, enrolled in a pregnancy study. Both conserved end residues are part of each CDR3. A D gene is named only where the DNA matches it firmly. Part of the rows lack a size; the others show once, few, many or a class for expanded clones.

J: TRBJ1-3
D: NA
V: TRBV28
size: NA
length: 12
CDR3: CASSFRGNTIYF
DNA: TGTGCCAGCAGTTTCCGTGGAAACACCATATATTTT

J: TRBJ1-5
D: NA
V: TRBV18
size: NA
length: 14
CDR3: CASSPKAGDQPQHF
DNA: TGTGCCAGCTCACCAAAGGCAGGGGATCAGCCCCAGCATTTT

J: TRBJ1-2
D: TRBD1
V: TRBV5-1
size: NA
length: 18
CDR3: CASSLVAGTGDINYGYTF
DNA: TGCGCCAGCAGCTTGGTGGCCGGGACAGGTGATATCAACTATGGCTACACCTTC

J: TRBJ2-7
D: TRBD2
V: TRBV11-1
size: NA
length: 17
CDR3: CASSPKRGTSGLFEQYF
DNA: TGTGCCAGCAGCCCCAAGAGGGGGACTAGCGGCTTGTTTGAGCAGTACTTC

J: TRBJ2-1
D: TRBD2
V: TRBV2
size: NA
length: 15
CDR3: CASSRAGGLFNEQFF
DNA: TGTGCCAGCAGTAGAGCGGGGGGCCTTTTCAATGAGCAGTTCTTC

J: TRBJ2-7
D: TRBD1
V: TRBV7-2
size: NA
length: 16
CDR3: CASSLLVGQGPYEQYF
DNA: TGTGCCAGCAGCCTCTTAGTGGGACAGGGACCCTACGAGCAGTACTTC

J: TRBJ2-7
D: NA
V: TRBV5-1
size: NA
length: 14
CDR3: CASSAALSAGEQYF
DNA: TGCGCCAGCAGCGCGGCCCTCTCTGCGGGGGAGCAGTACTTC

J: TRBJ1-5
D: NA
V: TRBV7-2
size: few
length: 14
CDR3: CASSLDRGNQPQHF
DNA: TGTGCCAGCAGCTTAGACCGGGGGAATCAGCCCCAGCATTTT

J: TRBJ2-7
D: NA
V: TRBV27
size: once
length: 13
CDR3: CASSPRAFYEQYF
DNA: TGTGCCAGCAGTCCCAGGGCCTTCTACGAGCAGTACTTC

J: TRBJ2-2
D: NA
V: TRBV5-1
size: NA
length: 16
CDR3: CASSPRQVTNTGELFF
DNA: TGCGCCAGCAGCCCAAGACAGGTGACGAACACCGGGGAGCTGTTTTTT

J: TRBJ1-1
D: NA
V: TRBV30
size: NA
length: 18
CDR3: CAWSVLWSGYRSGTEAFF
DNA: TGTGCCTGGAGTGTATTATGGTCCGGGTACCGTTCAGGGACTGAAGCTTTCTTT

J: TRBJ1-1
D: NA
V: TRBV28
size: once
length: 15
CDR3: CASSLIAKPNTEAFF
DNA: TGTGCCAGCAGTTTAATAGCCAAGCCGAACACTGAAGCTTTCTTT

J: TRBJ2-3
D: TRBD2
V: TRBV10-2
size: once
length: 17
CDR3: CASSDYLTSGKPDTQYF
DNA: TGCGCCAGCAGTGATTACTTGACTAGCGGGAAACCAGATACGCAGTATTTT

J: TRBJ2-2
D: TRBD1
V: TRBV19
size: NA
length: 14
CDR3: CASSILTGTGELFF
DNA: TGTGCCAGTAGTATCTTGACAGGGACCGGGGAGCTGTTTTTT

J: TRBJ1-5
D: TRBD1
V: TRBV6-5
size: NA
length: 15
CDR3: CASRSGQGEHQPQHF
DNA: TGTGCCAGCAGATCAGGACAGGGGGAACATCAGCCCCAGCATTTT